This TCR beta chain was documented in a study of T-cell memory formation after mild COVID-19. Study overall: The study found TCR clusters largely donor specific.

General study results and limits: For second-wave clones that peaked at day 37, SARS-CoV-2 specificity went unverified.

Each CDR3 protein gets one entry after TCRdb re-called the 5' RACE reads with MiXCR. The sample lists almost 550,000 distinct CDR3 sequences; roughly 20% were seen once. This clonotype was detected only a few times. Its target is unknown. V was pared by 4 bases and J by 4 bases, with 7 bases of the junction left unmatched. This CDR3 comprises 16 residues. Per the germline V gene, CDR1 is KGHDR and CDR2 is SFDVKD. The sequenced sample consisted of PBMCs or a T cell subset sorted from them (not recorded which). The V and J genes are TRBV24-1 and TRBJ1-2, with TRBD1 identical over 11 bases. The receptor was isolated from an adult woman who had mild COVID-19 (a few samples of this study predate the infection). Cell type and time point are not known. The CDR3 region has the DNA TGTGCCACCAGTGACCCGAGGACAGGGGGCCTCTATGGCTACACCTTC. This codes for CATSDPRTGGLYGYTF.